The next 18 T cell receptor beta chains were all read from a single sample in a study of molecular identifiers for immune sequencing clone quantification. MiXCR, applied by TCRdb to the PCR reads, yields one record per CDR3 protein. The sample includes some 650,000 distinct CDR3 sequences, roughly 21% of them seen just once. The material sequenced was naive CD8+ T cells from blood, with Jurkat cell RNA spiked in. The subset here: FACS-sorted CD8+CD4-CCR7+CD45RA+ naive T cells. Source of these receptors: a human donor in good health. Some libraries in this study had Jurkat cell RNA spiked in.

About this clonotype: A single base separates this from a much larger clone, so it may be a read error. This chain links TRBV6-1 with TRBJ2-5; D is possibly TRBD1 (6 bases). This CDR3 is built from 15 residues. With 4 bases removed from V and 5 bases from J, the gap between germline ends came to 17 bases. Germline V CDR1 and CDR2: MNHNS, SASEGT. CDR3 coding DNA: TGTGCCAGCAGTGGCTACAGGGACCTGGAGGAGACCCAGTACTTC. As protein: CASSGYRDLEETQYF.

Only a few counts were recorded for this clonotype. The V and J genes are TRBV7-9 and TRBJ2-7, with D possibly matching TRBD1 (5 bases). The CDR3 sequence is 13 residues long. V was shortened by 5 bases and J by 3 bases, with 11 bases between the two germline ends. The germline V gene has CDR1 SEHNR and CDR2 FQNEAQ (reference sequence). CDR3 nucleotide sequence: TGTGCCAGCAGCATCGAGACAGACTACGAGCAGTACTTC. Translating gives CASSIETDYEQYF.

The count of this clonotype is one. This could be a read error, since a much larger clone is one nucleotide away. The V and J genes are TRBV30 and TRBJ2-1, with 11 bases fitting TRBD1. The germline gives CDR1 GTSNPN, CDR2 SVGIG (reference sequence). The CDR3 covers 14 residues. The CDR3 DNA reads as TGTGCCCGGAGCCCCGGGACAGGGGGGAATGAGCAGTTCTTC. Residues: CARSPGTGGNEQFF.

This clonotype appeared a few times. J is TRBJ2-3 and V is TRBV19; TRBD2 matches 12 bases. There are 16 residues in the CDR3. With V trimmed by 3 bases and J by 3 bases, 4 bases remained unmatched. Germline lookup yields CDR1 LNHDA and CDR2 SQIVND (reference sequence). The CDR3 here is CASSIWTSGETDTQYF. CDR3 nucleotide sequence: TGTGCCAGTAGTATTTGGACTAGCGGGGAAACAGATACGCAGTATTTT.

With respect to this clonotype: Being one base from a much bigger clone, this may be a read error. The chain carries TRBV11-3 and TRBJ2-1; TRBD2 might be the D (5 bases). The ends were cut back, 0 bases at V and 4 bases at J, with 13 bases in the middle. Germline CDR1 SGHNT, CDR2 YENEEA. CDR3 size: 16 residues. The CDR3 loop is CASSLDPSWEYNEQFF. Here the CDR3 DNA reads TGTGCCAGCAGCTTAGACCCTAGCTGGGAGTACAATGAGCAGTTCTTC.

As concerns this clonotype: A much larger clone is a single base away; this may be a read error. The chain is built from TRBV20-1 and TRBJ2-1, with D perhaps matching TRBD1 (5 bases). This CDR3 contains 14 residues. Germline lookup yields CDR1 DFQATT and CDR2 SNEGSKA (reference sequence). Trimming removed 3 bases from V and 6 bases from J, with 15 bases in between. DNA for the CDR3: TGCAGTGCTAGTTCAGGGCAGGTCTGCAATGAGCAGTTCTTC. As protein: CSASSGQVCNEQFF.

The chain employs TRBV5-1 and TRBJ2-3; the D gene is possibly TRBD2 (5 bases). The CDR3 runs to 15 residues. V shed 1 base and J shed 2 bases, with 11 bases lying between them. The germline V gene encodes CDR1 SGHRS and CDR2 YFSETQ. This CDR3 is CASSLNGIDTDTQYF. The CDR3 DNA follows: TGCGCCAGCAGCTTGAACGGGATAGACACAGATACGCAGTATTTT.

A note on this clonotype: This CDR3 fails to terminate in the conserved phenylalanine or tryptophan, so it likely reflects a read error. V and J are TRBV4-3 and TRBJ1-5, with a weak D call TRBD1 (6 bases). Germline V gives CDR1 LGHNA, CDR2 YSLEER. This CDR3 has 17 residues. The CDR3 region is CVSSQDLVGAVNQPQHL. The CDR3 nucleotides are TGCGTCAGCAGCCAAGATCTTGTGGGGGCCGTTAATCAGCCCCAGCATCTT.

This clonotype was counted a few times. The rearrangement uses TRBV30 and TRBJ1-1; D perhaps matches TRBD1 (5 bases). Per germline, CDR1 GTSNPN and CDR2 SVGIG (reference sequence). V was cut by 2 bases and J by 6 bases, with 10 bases left in between. This CDR3 is built from 12 residues. The CDR3 loop is CAWSFREAEAFF. The DNA of the CDR3 is TGTGCCTGGAGTTTCAGGGAGGCTGAAGCTTTCTTT.

The table lists this clonotype with many counts. The chain carries TRBV6-1 and TRBJ1-1; D remains unclear. Germline CDR1 MNHNS, CDR2 SASEGT. This CDR3 contains 16 residues. Trimming shortened V by 3 bases and J by 8 bases, and 22 bases separated the two germline ends. CDR3 nucleotide sequence: TGTGCCAGCAGTGACGGGGTTTCGGGTTTAGGTACCGAAGCTTTCTTT. Translated, it gives CASSDGVSGLGTEAFF.

Points on this clonotype: This CDR3 fails to terminate in the conserved phenylalanine or tryptophan, so it likely reflects a read error. This chain connects TRBV13 to TRBJ2-7, with D perhaps matching TRBD1 (6 bases). Deletions cut 3 bases from V and 2 bases from J, with 14 bases between. CDR1 and CDR2 (germline): PRHDT, FYEKMQ (reference sequence). This CDR3 is 15 amino acids long. This chain's CDR3 is CASSLGARGPYEQYL. The CDR3 bases are TGTGCCAGCAGCTTGGGTGCCAGGGGACCCTACGAGCAGTACCTC.

This sequence joins TRBV7-4 and TRBJ2-7; D not certain. V dropped 3 bases and J dropped 3 bases, with 9 bases sitting between them. In germline, CDR1 is SGHVT, CDR2 SQSDAQ. The CDR3 runs to 13 residues. The CDR3 DNA reads TGTGCCAGCAGCTTCTGGCCATACTACGAGCAGTACTTC. It specifies CASSFWPYYEQYF.

This clonotype was counted many times. The genes are TRBV5-1 and TRBJ2-5; 13 bases fit TRBD2. Germline-derived CDR1 and CDR2 are SGHRS and YFSETQ. V lost 4 bases, J lost 5 bases, and 8 bases stayed unmatched. The CDR3 length is 16 residues. CDR3 in DNA: TGCGCCAGCAGCCCCCTTGAGGGACTAGCGGGGGAGACCCAGTACTTC. Protein: CASSPLEGLAGETQYF.

This clonotype was seen at least ten times. V usage is TRBV9 and J usage is TRBJ2-3; D is perhaps TRBD1 (6 bases). The V gene lost 4 bases and the J gene lost 2 bases, with 14 bases spanning the gap. Per the germline V gene, CDR1 is SGDLS and CDR2 is YYNGEE. This CDR3 region has 15 residues. The CDR3 nucleotides are TGTGCCAGCAGCCGTACACAGGGTCCCACAGATACGCAGTATTTT. Translation gives CASSRTQGPTDTQYF.

This clonotype showed up many times. The chain combines TRBV14 with TRBJ2-3, with D unresolved. This CDR3 contains 15 residues. Between the trimmed V and J ends, which lost 1 base and 0 bases, there was a span of 8 bases. Germline lookup yields CDR1 SGHDN and CDR2 FVKESK. The CDR3 reads CASSQGLYSTDTQYF. CDR3 nucleotides: TGTGCCAGCAGCCAAGGTCTCTATAGCACAGATACGCAGTATTTT.

V and J are TRBV19 and TRBJ1-1; D gene uncertain. The V gene lost 4 bases and the J gene lost 3 bases, with 6 bases spanning the gap. CDR3 length: 12 amino acids. The germline V gene encodes CDR1 LNHDA and CDR2 SQIVND (reference sequence). This chain's CDR3 is CASSRRDTEAFF. The CDR3 DNA sequence: TGTGCCAGTAGTAGAAGGGACACTGAAGCTTTCTTT.

This clonotype occurred a few times. The rearrangement joins TRBV20-1 to TRBJ2-1; 9 positions agree with TRBD1. After removal of 6 bases from V and 2 bases from J, the junction contained 11 bases not matched to a gene. CDR1 is DFQATT, CDR2 SNEGSKA, per germline (reference sequence). The CDR3 sequence is 16 residues long. CDR3 in amino acids: CSALGQGRIPYNEQFF. The CDR3, as DNA: TGCAGTGCCCTAGGACAGGGGCGAATTCCCTACAATGAGCAGTTCTTC.

This clonotype was detected only a few times. The gene calls are TRBV19 and TRBJ1-3, with 7 bases aligning to TRBD1. Trimming took 7 bases from V and 2 from J; bases not matched to a gene: 11. The germline gives CDR1 LNHDA, CDR2 SQIVND (reference sequence). CDR3 length: 16 amino acids. The CDR3 spells CASTDRVQYTGNTIYF. In nucleotides, the CDR3 is TGTGCCAGTACCGACAGGGTCCAATATACTGGAAACACCATATATTTT.